This T cell receptor (beta chain) was found in a study of blood T cell repertoires in COVID-19 (dated by TCRdb to the early 2020s). About the investigation overall: The collaborator samples originated in the United States, Italy and Spain and spanned the acute and convalescent phases of COVID-19. Samples were obtained from the ongoing ImmuneRACE study (first 160 participants) and from over 1,000 subjects provided by 6 global collaborators. Sample metadata almost always included a de-identified subject ID, COVID-19 status, age in years and sex. The material from the prospective study consisted of cDNA or gDNA derived from T cells, B-cell-depleted T cells, or PBMCs. Deeply sampled blood TCRbeta repertoires from subjects exposed to, actively infected with, or recovered from COVID-19 were included in the dataset. The repertoires were released in a freely available public database intended as a resource for research on the immune response to SARS-CoV-2. Where HLA class I and class II types were available, the types were taken from metadata supplied by the sample provider, not from assay-based typing. Here is what the overall study found, with its caveats: How much clinical and demographic metadata was included differed by source and by participant, and the metadata was provided uncurated.

As regards this clone: What antigen it recognizes has not been identified. Qualities for individual bases were not recorded, and no much larger clone is one base off.

Participants in the prospective study were enrolled through a virtual design, were aged roughly 18 to 90 years, and lived in fewer than 30 United States geographic areas. To assign participants to cohorts, the prospective study relied on clinical history that participants themselves reported in a screening survey and a study questionnaire. Exposed participants had been in contact, within 2 weeks of entering the study, with a person who had a PCR-confirmed or clinician-diagnosed case of COVID-19. Mobile phlebotomists in the prospective study collected whole blood, serum and a nasopharyngeal or oropharyngeal swab from every participant. Prospective study participants could optionally give additional blood draws and questionnaires over an approximately two-month period. Prospective study blood samples were shipped either frozen or at room temperature before DNA extraction. TCRbeta CDR3 regions were amplified from genomic DNA using the immunoSEQ Assay, a bias-controlled multiplex PCR. In the original analysis: Within the assay, amplification of reference gene primers was used to estimate how many nucleated cells each sample contained. Sequence reads were collapsed and filtered to measure the absolute abundance of every unique TCRbeta CDR3 rearrangement. For each sample, productive Simpson clonality was calculated as the square root of Simpson's diversity index over productive rearrangements. In TCRdb, the immuneACCESS table is reduced to in-frame sequences with V and J assigned. These tables do not hold every clone; where another copy was compared, an unresolved V gene accounts for under half, and the others remain unexplained. The V and J calls and clone size were taken over from that table, and D and trimming were inferred from the DNA. Here the sample has 320,000 or so clones; around 84% occur a single time. The ten largest make up under 2% of the sample.

The trim is 1 base for V and 5 bases for J, with a gap of 8 bases between the germline ends. The CDR3 sequence holds 13 residues, the cysteine and phenylalanine included. CDR3 DNA only is kept here, 39 bases in frame from base 1. The TCR originated in a woman aged 25 to 45 who had been exposed to COVID-19. This chain joins TRBV12-3 or TRBV12-4 to TRBJ2-5, and TRBD1 may be the D gene, going by 5 matching bases. The specimen sequenced was PBMCs or T cells enriched from blood (not recorded which). The CDR3 protein: CASSLGQMETQYF. The DNA reads TGTGCCAGCAGTTTAGGACAGATGGAGACCCAGTACTTC.